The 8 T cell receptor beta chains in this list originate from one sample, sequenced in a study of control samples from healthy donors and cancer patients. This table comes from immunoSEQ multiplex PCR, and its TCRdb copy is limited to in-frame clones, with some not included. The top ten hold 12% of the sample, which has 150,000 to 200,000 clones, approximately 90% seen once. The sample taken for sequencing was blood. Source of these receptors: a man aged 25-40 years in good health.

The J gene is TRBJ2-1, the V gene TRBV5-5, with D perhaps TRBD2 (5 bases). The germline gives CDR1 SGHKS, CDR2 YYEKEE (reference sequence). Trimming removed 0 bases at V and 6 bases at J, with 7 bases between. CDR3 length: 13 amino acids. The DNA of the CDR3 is TGTGCCAGCAGCTTGGAACTAGTCAATGAGCAGTTCTTC. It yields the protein CASSLELVNEQFF.

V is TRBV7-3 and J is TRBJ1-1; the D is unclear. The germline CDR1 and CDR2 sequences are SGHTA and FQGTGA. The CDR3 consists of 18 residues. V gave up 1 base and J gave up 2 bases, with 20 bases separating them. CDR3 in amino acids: CASSLRPEAGEINTEAFF. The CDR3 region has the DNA TGTGCCAGCAGCTTAAGACCGGAGGCAGGAGAGATTAACACTGAAGCTTTCTTT.

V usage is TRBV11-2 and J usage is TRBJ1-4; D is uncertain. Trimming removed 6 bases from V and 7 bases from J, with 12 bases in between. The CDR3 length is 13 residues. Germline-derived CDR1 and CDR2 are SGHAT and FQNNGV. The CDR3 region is CASSPLVTEKLFF. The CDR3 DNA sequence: TGTGCCAGCAGTCCCCTGGTGACTGAAAAACTGTTTTTT.

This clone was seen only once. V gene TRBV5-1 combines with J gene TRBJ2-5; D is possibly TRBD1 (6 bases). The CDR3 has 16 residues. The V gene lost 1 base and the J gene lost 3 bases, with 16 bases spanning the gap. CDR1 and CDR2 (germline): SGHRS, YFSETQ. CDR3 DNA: TGCGCCAGCAGCTTGTTCACAGGGCTTGGGAAAGAGACCCAGTACTTC. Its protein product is CASSLFTGLGKETQYF.

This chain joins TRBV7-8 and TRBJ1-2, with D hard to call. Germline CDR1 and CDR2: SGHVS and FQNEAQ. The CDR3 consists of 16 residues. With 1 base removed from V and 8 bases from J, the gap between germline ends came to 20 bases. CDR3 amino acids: CASSLDDRANPLGYTF. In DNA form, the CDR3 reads TGTGCCAGCAGCTTAGACGACCGGGCCAATCCTCTAGGCTACACCTTC.

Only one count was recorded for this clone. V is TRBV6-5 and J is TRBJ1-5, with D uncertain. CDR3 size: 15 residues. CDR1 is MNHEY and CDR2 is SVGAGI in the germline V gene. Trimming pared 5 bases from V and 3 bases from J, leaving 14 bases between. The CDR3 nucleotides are TGTGCCAGCAGTCAGAACGGACTATCCAATCAGCCCCAGCATTTT. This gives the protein CASSQNGLSNQPQHF.

The CDR3: CASTPGQGYNEQFF. CDR3 nucleotides: TGTGCCAGCACCCCGGGACAGGGGTACAATGAGCAGTTCTTC. The chain has TRBV5-4 and TRBJ2-1, with TRBD1 identical over 10 bases. The CDR3 contains 14 residues. The germline V gene encodes CDR1 SGHNT and CDR2 YYREEE (reference sequence). V trimming: 6 bases; J trimming: 4 bases; junction bases outside the gene matches: 4. The whole variable domain, filled in from reference TRBV5-4 and TRBJ2-1, reads ETGVTQSPTHLIKTRGQQVTLRCSSQSGHNTVSWYQQALGQGPQFIFQYYREEENGRGNFPPRFSGLQFPNYSSELNVNALELDDSALYLCASTPGQGYNEQFFGPGTRLTVL.

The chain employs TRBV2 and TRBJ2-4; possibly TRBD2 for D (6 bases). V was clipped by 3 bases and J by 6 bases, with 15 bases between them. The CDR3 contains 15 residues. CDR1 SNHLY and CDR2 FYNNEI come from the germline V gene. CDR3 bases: TGTGCCAGCAGTGACGGGCGGGGAGCAGGAAACATTCAGTACTTC. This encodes CASSDGRGAGNIQYF.